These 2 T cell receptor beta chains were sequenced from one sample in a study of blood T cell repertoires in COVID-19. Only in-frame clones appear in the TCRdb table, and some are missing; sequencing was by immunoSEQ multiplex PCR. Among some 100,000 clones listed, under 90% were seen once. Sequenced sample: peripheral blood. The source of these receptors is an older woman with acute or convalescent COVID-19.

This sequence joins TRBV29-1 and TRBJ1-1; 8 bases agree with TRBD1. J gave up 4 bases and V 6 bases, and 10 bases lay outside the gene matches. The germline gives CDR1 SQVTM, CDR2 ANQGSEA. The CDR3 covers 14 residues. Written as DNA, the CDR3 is TGCAGCGTGGCCCGGGGAACAGGGGGCACTGAAGCTTTCTTT. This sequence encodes CSVARGTGGTEAFF. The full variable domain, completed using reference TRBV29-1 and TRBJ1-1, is SAVISQKPSRDICQRGTSLTIQCQVDSQVTMMFWYRQQPGQSLTLIATANQGSEATYESGFVIDKFPISRPNLTFSTLTVSNMSPEDSSIYLCSVARGTGGTEAFFGQGTRLTVV.

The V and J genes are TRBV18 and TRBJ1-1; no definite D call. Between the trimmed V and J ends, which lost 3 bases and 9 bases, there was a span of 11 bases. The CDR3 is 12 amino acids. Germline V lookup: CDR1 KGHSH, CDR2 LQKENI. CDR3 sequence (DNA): TGTGCCAGCTCACCGGACGGAGGTCAAGCTTTCTTT. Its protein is CASSPDGGQAFF. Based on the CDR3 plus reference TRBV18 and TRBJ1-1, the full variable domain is NAGVMQNPRHLVRRRGQEARLRCSPMKGHSHVYWYRQLPEEGLKFMVYLQKENIIDESGMPKERFSAEFPKEGPSILRIQQVVRGDSAAYFCASSPDGGQAFFGQGTRLTVV.